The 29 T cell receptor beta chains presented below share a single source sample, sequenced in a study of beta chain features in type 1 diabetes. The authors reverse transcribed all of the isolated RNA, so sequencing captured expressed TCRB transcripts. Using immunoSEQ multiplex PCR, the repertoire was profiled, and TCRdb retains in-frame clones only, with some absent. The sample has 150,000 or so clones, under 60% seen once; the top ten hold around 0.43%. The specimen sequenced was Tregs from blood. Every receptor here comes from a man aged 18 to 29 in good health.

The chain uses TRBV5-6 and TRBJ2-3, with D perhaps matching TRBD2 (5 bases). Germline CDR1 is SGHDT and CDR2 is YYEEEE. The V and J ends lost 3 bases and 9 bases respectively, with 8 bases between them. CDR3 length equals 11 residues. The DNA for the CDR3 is TGTGCCAGCAGCTCTGCGGGCACGCAGTATTTT. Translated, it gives CASSSAGTQYF.

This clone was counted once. The CDR3 DNA reads as TGTGCCAGCTCACCGGAGGAGGGGTTGGGGGCCAACGTCCTGACTTTC. The encoded protein is CASSPEEGLGANVLTF. The V and J genes are TRBV18 and TRBJ2-6, with D maybe TRBD2 (6 bases). This CDR3 has 16 residues. Germline values: CDR1 KGHSH, CDR2 LQKENI. Trimming removed 3 bases at V and 4 bases at J, with 13 bases between.

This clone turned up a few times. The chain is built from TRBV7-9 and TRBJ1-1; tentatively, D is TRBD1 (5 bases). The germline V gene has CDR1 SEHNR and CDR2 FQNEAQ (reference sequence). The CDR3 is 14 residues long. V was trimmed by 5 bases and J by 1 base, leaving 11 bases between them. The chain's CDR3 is CASSARGSNTEAFF. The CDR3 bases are TGTGCCAGCAGCGCTCGGGGGTCGAACACTGAAGCTTTCTTT.

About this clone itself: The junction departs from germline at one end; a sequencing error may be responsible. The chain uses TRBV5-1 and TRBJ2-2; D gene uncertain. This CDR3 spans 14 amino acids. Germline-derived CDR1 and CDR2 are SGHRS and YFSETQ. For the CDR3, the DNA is TGCGCCAGCAGCCTGGATCCTTACACCTGGGAGCTGTTTTTT. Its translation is CASSLDPYTWELFF.

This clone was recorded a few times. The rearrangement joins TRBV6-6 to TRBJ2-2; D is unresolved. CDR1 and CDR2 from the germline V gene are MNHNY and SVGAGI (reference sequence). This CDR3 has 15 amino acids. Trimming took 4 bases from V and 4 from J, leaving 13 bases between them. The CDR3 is CASSSASKLTGELFF. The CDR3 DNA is TGTGCCAGCAGTTCCGCCTCTAAACTCACCGGGGAGCTGTTTTTT.

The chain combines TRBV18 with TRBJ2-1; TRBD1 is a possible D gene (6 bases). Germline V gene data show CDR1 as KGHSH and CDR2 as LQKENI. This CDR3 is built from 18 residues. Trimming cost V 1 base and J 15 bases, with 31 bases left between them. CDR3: CASSPRQVDKIDSEVRFF. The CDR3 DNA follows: TGTGCCAGCTCACCACGACAGGTGGATAAGATCGACTCAGAGGTCCGGTTCTTC.

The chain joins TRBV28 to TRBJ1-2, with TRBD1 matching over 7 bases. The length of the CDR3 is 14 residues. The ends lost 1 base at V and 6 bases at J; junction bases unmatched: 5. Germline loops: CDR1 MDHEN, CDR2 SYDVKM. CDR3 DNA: TGTGCCAGCAGTTTATTCCCAGGGGGTGATGGCTACACCTTC. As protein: CASSLFPGGDGYTF.

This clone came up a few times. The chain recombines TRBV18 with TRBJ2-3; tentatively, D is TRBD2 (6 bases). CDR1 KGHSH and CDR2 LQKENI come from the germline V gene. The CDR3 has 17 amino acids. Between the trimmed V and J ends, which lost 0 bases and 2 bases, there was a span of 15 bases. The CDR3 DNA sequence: TGTGCCAGCTCACCACCCGGGATAGCGGTTGTCACAGATACGCAGTATTTT. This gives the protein CASSPPGIAVVTDTQYF.

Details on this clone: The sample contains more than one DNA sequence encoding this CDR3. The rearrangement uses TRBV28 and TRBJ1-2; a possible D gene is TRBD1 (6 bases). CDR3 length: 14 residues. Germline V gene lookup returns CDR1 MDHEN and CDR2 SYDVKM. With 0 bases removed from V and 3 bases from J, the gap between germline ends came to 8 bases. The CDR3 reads CASSLWDRDYGYTF. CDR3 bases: TGTGCCAGCAGTTTATGGGACAGAGACTATGGCTACACCTTC.

In DNA, the CDR3 is TGCGCCAGCAGCCGAAGCGGGAGGGCCACAGATACGCAGTATTTT. The encoded protein is CASSRSGRATDTQYF. The genes are TRBV4-1 and TRBJ2-3; 10 bases align to TRBD2. J was trimmed by 2 bases and V by 4 bases; bases with no gene match: 3. Per the germline V gene, CDR1 is MGHRA and CDR2 is YSYEKL. The CDR3 spans 15 residues.

CDR3 amino acids: CSGTGTGGLDTQYF. The CDR3 DNA reads as TGCAGCGGAACCGGGACAGGGGGCTTGGATACGCAGTATTTT. This chain connects TRBV29-1 to TRBJ2-3; 12 nucleotides line up with TRBD1. The ends lost 7 bases at V and 6 bases at J; junction bases unmatched: 8. In germline, CDR1 is SQVTM, CDR2 ANQGSEA. This CDR3 region has 14 residues.

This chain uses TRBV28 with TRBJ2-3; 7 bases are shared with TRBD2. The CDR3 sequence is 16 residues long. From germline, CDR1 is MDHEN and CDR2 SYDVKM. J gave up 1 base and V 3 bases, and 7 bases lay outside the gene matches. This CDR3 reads CASSLSASGRTDTQYF. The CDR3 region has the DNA TGTGCCAGCAGTTTGTCGGCTAGCGGCCGCACAGATACGCAGTATTTT.

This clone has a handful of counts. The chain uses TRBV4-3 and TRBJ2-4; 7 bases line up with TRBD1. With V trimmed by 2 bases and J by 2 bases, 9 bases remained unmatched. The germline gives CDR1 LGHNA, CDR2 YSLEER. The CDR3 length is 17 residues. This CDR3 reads CASSQQIQGTTKNIQYF. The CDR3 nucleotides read TGCGCCAGCAGCCAACAAATACAGGGGACAACCAAAAACATTCAGTACTTC.

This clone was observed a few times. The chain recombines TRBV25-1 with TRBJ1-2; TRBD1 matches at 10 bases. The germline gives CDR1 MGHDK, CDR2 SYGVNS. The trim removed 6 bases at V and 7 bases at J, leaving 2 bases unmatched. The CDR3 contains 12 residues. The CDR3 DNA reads TGTGCCAGCAGGGGACAGGGGTTTGGCTACACCTTC. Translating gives CASRGQGFGYTF.

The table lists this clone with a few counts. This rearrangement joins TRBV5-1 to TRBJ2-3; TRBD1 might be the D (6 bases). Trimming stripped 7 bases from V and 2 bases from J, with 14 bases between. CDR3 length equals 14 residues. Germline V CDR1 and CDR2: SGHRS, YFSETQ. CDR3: CASGEQGPTDTQYF. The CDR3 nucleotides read TGCGCCAGCGGAGAACAGGGTCCCACAGATACGCAGTATTTT.

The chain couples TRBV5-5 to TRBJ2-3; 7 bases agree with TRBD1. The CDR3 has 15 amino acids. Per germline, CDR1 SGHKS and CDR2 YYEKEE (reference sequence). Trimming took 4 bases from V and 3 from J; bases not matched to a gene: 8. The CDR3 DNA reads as TGTGCCAGCAGCCGACCGGCACAGGGGACAGATACGCAGTATTTT. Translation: CASSRPAQGTDTQYF.

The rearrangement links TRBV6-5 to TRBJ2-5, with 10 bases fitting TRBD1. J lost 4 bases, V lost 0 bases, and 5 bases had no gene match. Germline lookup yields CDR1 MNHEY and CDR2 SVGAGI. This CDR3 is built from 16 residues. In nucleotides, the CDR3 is TGTGCCAGCAGTTACTCGTTTGGGACAGGGGTAGAGACCCAGTACTTC. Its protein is CASSYSFGTGVETQYF.

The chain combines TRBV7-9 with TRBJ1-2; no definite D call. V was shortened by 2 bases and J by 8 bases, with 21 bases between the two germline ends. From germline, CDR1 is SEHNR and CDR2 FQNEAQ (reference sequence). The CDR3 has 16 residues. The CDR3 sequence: CASSLPEKMISGGYTF. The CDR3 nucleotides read TGTGCCAGCAGCTTACCCGAAAAAATGATCTCGGGAGGCTACACCTTC.

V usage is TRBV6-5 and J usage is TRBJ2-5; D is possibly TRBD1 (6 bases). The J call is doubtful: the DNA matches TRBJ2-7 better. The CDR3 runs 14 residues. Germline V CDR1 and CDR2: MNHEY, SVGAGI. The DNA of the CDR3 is TGTGCCAGCAGTCAGACAGGCGCGGCCTACGAGCAGTACTTC. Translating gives CASSQTGAAYEQYF.

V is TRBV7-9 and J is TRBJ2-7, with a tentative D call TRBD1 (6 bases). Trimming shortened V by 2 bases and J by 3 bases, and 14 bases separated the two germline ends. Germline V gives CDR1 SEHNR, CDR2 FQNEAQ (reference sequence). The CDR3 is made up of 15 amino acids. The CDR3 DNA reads TGTGCCAGCAGCTTAAAAACAGGGACATACTACGAGCAGTACTTC. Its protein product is CASSLKTGTYYEQYF.

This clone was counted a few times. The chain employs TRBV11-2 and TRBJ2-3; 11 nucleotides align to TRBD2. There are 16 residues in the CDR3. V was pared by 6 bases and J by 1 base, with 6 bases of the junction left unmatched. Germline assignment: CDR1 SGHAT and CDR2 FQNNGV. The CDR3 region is CASRPRTSGRTDTQYF. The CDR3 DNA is TGTGCCAGCAGACCACGGACTAGCGGGCGCACAGATACGCAGTATTTT.

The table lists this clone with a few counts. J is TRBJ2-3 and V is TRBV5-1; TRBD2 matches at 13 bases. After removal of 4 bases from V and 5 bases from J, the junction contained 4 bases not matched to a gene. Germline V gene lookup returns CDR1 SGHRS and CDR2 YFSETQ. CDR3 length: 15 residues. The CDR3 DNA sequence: TGCGCCAGCAGCCCAAGGACTAGCGGGGGAGATACGCAGTATTTT. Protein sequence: CASSPRTSGGDTQYF. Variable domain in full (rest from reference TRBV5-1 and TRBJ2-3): KAGVTQTPRYLIKTRGQQVTLSCSPISGHRSVSWYQQTPGQGLQFLFEYFSETQRNKGNFPGRFSGRQFSNSRSEMNVSTLELGDSALYLCASSPRTSGGDTQYFGPGTRLTVL.

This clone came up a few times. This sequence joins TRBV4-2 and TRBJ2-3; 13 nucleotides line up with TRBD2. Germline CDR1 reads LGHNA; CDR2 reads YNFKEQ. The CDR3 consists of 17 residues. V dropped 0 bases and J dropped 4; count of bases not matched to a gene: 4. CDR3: CASSQDRTSGRADTQYF. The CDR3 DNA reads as TGTGCCAGCAGCCAAGATCGGACTAGCGGGAGAGCAGATACGCAGTATTTT.

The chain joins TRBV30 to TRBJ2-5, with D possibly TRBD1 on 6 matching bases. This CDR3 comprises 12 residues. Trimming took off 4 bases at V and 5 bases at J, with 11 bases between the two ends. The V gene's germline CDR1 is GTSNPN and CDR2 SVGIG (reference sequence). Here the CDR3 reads CAWTLRGETQYF. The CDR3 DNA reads TGTGCCTGGACATTAAGGGGGGAGACCCAGTACTTC.

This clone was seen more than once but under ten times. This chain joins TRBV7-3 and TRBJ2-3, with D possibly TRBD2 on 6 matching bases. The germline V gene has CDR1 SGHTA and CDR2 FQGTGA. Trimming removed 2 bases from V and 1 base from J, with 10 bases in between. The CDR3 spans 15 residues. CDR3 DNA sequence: TGTGCCAGCAGCTTAGGGGGGATCGGCACAGATACGCAGTATTTT. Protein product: CASSLGGIGTDTQYF.

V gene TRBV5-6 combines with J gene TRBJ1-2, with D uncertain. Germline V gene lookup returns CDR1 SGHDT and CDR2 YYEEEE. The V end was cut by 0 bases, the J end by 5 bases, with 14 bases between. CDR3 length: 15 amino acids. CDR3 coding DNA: TGTGCCAGCAGCTTGGGGGCCTCAACTTGGTATGGCTACACCTTC. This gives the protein CASSLGASTWYGYTF.

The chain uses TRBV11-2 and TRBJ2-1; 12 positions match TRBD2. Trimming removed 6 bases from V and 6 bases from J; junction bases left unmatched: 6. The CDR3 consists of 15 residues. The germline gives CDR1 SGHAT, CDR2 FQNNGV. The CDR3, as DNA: TGTGCCAGCAGATCAGGACTAGCGGGACCCAATGAGCAGTTCTTC. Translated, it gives CASRSGLAGPNEQFF.

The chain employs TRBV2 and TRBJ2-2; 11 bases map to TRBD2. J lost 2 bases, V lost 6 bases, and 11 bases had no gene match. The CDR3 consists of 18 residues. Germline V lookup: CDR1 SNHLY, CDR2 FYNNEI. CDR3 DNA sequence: TGTGCCAGCAGCACACCCCGGACTAGCGGGTTCAACACCGGGGAGCTGTTTTTT. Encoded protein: CASSTPRTSGFNTGELFF. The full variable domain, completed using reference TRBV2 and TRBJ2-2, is EPEVTQTPSHQVTQMGQEVILRCVPISNHLYFYWYRQILGQKVEFLVSFYNNEISEKSEIFDDQFSVERPDGSNFTLKIRSTKLEDSAMYFCASSTPRTSGFNTGELFFGEGSRLTVL.

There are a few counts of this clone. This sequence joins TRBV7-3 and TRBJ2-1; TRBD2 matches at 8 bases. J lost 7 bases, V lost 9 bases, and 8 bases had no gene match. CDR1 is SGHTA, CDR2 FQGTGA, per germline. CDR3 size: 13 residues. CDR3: CASAGTRGNEQFF. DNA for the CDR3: TGTGCCAGTGCCGGGACTAGAGGGAATGAGCAGTTCTTC.